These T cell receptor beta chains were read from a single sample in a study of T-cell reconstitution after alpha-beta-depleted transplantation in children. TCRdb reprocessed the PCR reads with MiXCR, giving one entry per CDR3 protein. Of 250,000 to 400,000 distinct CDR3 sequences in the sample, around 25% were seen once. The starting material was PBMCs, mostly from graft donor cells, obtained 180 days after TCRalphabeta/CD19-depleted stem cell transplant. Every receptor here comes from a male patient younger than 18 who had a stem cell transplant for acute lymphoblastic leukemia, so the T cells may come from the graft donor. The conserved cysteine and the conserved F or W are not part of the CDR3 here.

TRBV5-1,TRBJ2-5,ASGLRTRQETQY
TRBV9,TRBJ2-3,ASSVQAREADTQY
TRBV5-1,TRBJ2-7,ASRLTASHEQY
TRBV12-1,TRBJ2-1,ASSFARGTSGKAYNEQF
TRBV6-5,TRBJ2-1,ASSSGLAGVGEQF
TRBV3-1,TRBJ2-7,ASSQDRQRLYEQY
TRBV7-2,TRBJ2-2,ASSLRLGGAPLF
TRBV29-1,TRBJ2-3,SVAGPLAGGTDTQY
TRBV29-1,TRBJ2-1,SAHNRGLLYNEQF
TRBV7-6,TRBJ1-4,ASSLSRDRLPPPNEKLF
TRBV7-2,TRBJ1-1,ASSLYRGDPGNQRVGDTEAF
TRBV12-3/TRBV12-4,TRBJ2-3,ASTLARGGGWGTQY
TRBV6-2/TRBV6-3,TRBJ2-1,ASSYAATYNEQF
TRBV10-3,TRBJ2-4,AIRDDRWY
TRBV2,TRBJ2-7,ASSEASGVPYEQY
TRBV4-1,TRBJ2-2,ASSQEWRGVGGGELF
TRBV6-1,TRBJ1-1,ASSETLDGHMNTEAF
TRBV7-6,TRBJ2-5,ASREGNLETQY
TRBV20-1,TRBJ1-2,SARATGGYT
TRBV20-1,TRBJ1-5,SAIARISNQPQH
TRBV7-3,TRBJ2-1,ASSPQLADEQF
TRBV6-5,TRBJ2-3,ASSYTSTDTQY
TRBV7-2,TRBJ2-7,ASSLEQGDGWEQY
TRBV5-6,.,ASSLDNQAKNIQF
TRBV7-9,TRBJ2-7,ASSLGYSRDEQY
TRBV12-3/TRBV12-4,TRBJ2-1,ASSLPGTSRYNEQF
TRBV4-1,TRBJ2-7,ASSQAEGLAGGEQY
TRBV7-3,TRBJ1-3,ASSATGGTGNTIY
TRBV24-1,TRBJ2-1,ATSDTPSGRPSNEQF